Following are 5 T cell receptor beta chains from one sample sequenced in a study of a mutant IDH1 vaccine in newly diagnosed glioma. The time point was: week 23, last vaccination. Doses comprised 300 ug of mutant IDH1 20-mer peptide each, plus topical imiquimod. For these TCRs, the target antigens are not known. Sequenced by immunoSEQ multiplex PCR; TCRdb stores in-frame clones only, minus some. The sample lists tens of thousands of clones; over 70% were seen once. Specimen: PBMCs, collected from a glioma patient whose treatment included an IDH1 peptide vaccine. These receptors originate from a man aged 18 to 30 with glioma.

This sequence joins TRBV30 and TRBJ2-3; D is perhaps TRBD2 (6 bases). Germline CDR1 GTSNPN, CDR2 SVGIG (reference sequence). Trimming shortened V by 5 bases and J by 9 bases, and 18 bases separated the two germline ends. There are 13 residues in the CDR3. The CDR3 DNA reads as TGTGCCTGGTCCCTCCAGACTAGTAAGACGCAGTATTTT. Its protein is CAWSLQTSKTQYF. Looking up the rest from reference TRBV30 and TRBJ2-3 gives the full variable domain: SQTIHQWPATLVQPVGSPLSLECTVEGTSNPNLYWYRQAAGRGLQLLFYSVGIGQISSEVPQNLSASRPQDRQFILSSKKLLLSDSGFYLCAWSLQTSKTQYFGPGTRLTVL.

The chain couples TRBV5-1 to TRBJ2-2; D is uncertain. Germline lookup yields CDR1 SGHRS and CDR2 YFSETQ. Trimming took 4 bases from V and 5 from J, leaving 9 bases between them. The CDR3 spans 13 residues. CDR3 DNA: TGCGCCAGCAGCCCTGGTTGGACCGGGGAGCTGTTTTTT. Its protein is CASSPGWTGELFF. Drawing the rest from reference TRBV5-1 and TRBJ2-2, the complete variable domain is KAGVTQTPRYLIKTRGQQVTLSCSPISGHRSVSWYQQTPGQGLQFLFEYFSETQRNKGNFPGRFSGRQFSNSRSEMNVSTLELGDSALYLCASSPGWTGELFFGEGSRLTVL.

The chain recombines TRBV19 with TRBJ2-3, with 9 bases identical to TRBD2. V dropped 3 bases and J dropped 2; count of bases not matched to a gene: 3. Germline-derived CDR1 and CDR2 are LNHDA and SQIVND (reference sequence). CDR3 length: 15 amino acids. CDR3 sequence (DNA): TGTGCCAGTAGTATGCTAGCGGGAACCACAGATACGCAGTATTTT. Its protein is CASSMLAGTTDTQYF. The entire variable domain, with the rest obtained from reference TRBV19 and TRBJ2-3, is as follows: DGGITQSPKYLFRKEGQNVTLSCEQNLNHDAMYWYRQDPGQGLRLIYYSQIVNDFQKGDIAEGYSVSREKKESFPLTVTSAQKNPTAFYLCASSMLAGTTDTQYFGPGTRLTVL.

The chain uses TRBV5-5 and TRBJ1-1; no clear D. The CDR3 is made up of 13 amino acids. Germline V gene data show CDR1 as SGHKS and CDR2 as YYEKEE (reference sequence). V gave up 2 bases and J gave up 0 bases, with 5 bases separating them. The CDR3 spells CASSFNMNTEAFF. The CDR3 coding sequence is TGTGCCAGCAGCTTTAATATGAACACTGAAGCTTTCTTT.

This chain links TRBV27 with TRBJ1-2; 8 bases are shared with TRBD1. This CDR3 has 16 residues. V gave up 6 bases and J gave up 1 base; unmatched junction bases: 10. CDR1 MNHEY and CDR2 SMNVEV come from the germline V gene (reference sequence). The DNA of the CDR3 is TGTGCCAGCAGGCCTGGGACAGGCTATTTTAACTATGGCTACACCTTC. As protein: CASRPGTGYFNYGYTF.